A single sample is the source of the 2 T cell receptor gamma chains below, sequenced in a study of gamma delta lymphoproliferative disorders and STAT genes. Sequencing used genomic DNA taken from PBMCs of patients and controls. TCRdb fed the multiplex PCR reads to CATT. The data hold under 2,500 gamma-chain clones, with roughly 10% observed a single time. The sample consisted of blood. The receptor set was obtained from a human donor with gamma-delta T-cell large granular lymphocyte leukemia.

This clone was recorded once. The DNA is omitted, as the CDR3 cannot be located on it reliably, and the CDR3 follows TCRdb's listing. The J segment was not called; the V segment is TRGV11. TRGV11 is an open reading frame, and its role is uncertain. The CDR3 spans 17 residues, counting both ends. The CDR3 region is CTTVPAGFSWNYYKKLF.

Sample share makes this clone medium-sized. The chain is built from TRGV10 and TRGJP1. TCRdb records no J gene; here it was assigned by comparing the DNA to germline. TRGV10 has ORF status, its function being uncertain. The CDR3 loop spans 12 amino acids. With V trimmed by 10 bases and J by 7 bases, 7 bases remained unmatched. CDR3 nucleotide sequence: TGTGCTGCGTTGATTATTGGTTGGTTCAAGATATTT. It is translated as CAALIIGWFKIF.